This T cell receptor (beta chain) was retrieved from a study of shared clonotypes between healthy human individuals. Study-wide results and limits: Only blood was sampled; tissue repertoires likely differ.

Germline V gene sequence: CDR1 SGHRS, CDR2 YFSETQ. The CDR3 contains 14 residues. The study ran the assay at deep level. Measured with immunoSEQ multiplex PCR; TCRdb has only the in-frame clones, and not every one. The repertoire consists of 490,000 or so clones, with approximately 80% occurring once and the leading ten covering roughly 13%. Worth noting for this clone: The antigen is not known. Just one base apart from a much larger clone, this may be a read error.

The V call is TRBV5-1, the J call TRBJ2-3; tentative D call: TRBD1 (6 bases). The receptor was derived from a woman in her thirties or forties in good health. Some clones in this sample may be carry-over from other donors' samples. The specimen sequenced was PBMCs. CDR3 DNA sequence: TGCGCCAGCAGCTTTGGGGGCCCCACAGATGCGCAGTATTTT. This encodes CASSFGGPTDAQYF. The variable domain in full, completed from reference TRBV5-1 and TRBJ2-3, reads KAGVTQTPRYLIKTRGQQVTLSCSPISGHRSVSWYQQTPGQGLQFLFEYFSETQRNKGNFPGRFSGRQFSNSRSEMNVSTLELGDSALYLCASSFGGPTDAQYFGPGTRLTVL.